This T cell receptor (beta chain) was sequenced in a study of lung T cells in sarcoidosis with Löfgren's syndrome. TCRdb processed the reads anew with MiXCR; each CDR3 protein has one entry. This table has some 18,000 distinct CDR3 sequences, less than 25% appearing once. Of note for this clonotype: Its target is not known. The junction departs from the called germline gene at one end, perhaps through a read error.

Study-wide results and limits: Recognition of an unidentified sarcoidosis antigen was only suggested. Multiple Löfgren's syndrome patients reportedly shared TRAV12-1 and TRBV2 CDR3 motifs, suggesting public CD4+ TCRs.

CDR3 size: 13 residues. Germline V lookup: CDR1 MNHEY, CDR2 SMNVEV (reference sequence). Sequencing was carried out using CD4+ T cells from PBMCs. The sequence was collected from a human donor with sarcoidosis (Löfgren's syndrome or another form), or a control subject (not recorded which). V gene TRBV27 combines with J gene TRBJ1-2; 9 bases are a match to TRBD1. CDR3: CASSPTGGYGCTF. CDR3 bases: TGTGCCAGCAGCCCGACAGGGGGGTATGGCTGCACCTTC.